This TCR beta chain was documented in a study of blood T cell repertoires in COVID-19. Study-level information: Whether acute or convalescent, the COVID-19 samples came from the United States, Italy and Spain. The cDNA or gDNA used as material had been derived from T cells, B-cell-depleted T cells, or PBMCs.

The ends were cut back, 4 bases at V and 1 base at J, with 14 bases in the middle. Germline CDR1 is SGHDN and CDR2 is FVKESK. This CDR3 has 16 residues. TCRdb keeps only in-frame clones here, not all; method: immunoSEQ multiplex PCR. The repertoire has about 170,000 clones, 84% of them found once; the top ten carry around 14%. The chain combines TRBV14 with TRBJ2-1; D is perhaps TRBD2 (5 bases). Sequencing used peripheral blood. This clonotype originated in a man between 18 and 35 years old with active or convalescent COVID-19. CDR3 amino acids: CASSPLSGFSYNEQFF. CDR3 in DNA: TGTGCCAGCAGCCCCCTGAGCGGCTTTTCCTACAATGAGCAGTTCTTC.